The 18 T cell receptor beta chains in this list originate from one sample, sequenced in a study of Graves' ophthalmopathy and Graves' hyperthyroidism. RNA transcripts served as template for amplifying TCR beta CDR3 sequences. Scientists carried out first-round RT-PCR using HTBI primers and then a second-round multiplex PCR. MiXCR, applied by TCRdb to the multiplex PCR reads, yields one record per CDR3 protein. The sample carries about 210,000 distinct CDR3 sequences, around 28% recorded once. Material for sequencing was peripheral blood. These receptors were obtained from a middle-aged man with Graves' ophthalmopathy.

This clonotype has ten or more counts. The chain employs TRBV5-1 and TRBJ1-5, with D uncertain. V gave up 0 bases and J gave up 4 bases, with 5 bases separating them. CDR1 is SGHRS and CDR2 is YFSETQ in the germline V gene. There are 13 residues in the CDR3. The CDR3 DNA sequence: TGCGCCAGCAGCTTGGAGGCAAATCAGCCCCAGCATTTT. Its protein product is CASSLEANQPQHF.

This rearrangement joins TRBV20-1 to TRBJ1-2; no clear D. CDR1 DFQATT and CDR2 SNEGSKA come from the germline V gene (reference sequence). This CDR3 has 13 amino acids. The germline V and J ends were trimmed by 2 bases and 5 bases, with 12 bases remaining between them. This chain's CDR3 is CSARQDGRYGYTF. The CDR3, as DNA: TGCAGTGCTAGACAAGACGGAAGATATGGCTACACCTTC.

The chain combines TRBV7-8 with TRBJ1-2; 8 bases are shared with TRBD1. This CDR3 has 14 amino acids. The germline V gene encodes CDR1 SGHVS and CDR2 FQNEAQ. With 5 bases clipped from V and 4 bases from J, the junction kept 6 bases outside the gene matches. DNA for the CDR3: TGTGCCAGCAGCCCTGGACAGGGAGGCTATGGCTACACCTTC. Its translation: CASSPGQGGYGYTF.

This clonotype was seen repeatedly, ten times or more. This chain uses TRBV24-1 with TRBJ1-2; no definite D call. The CDR3 contains 14 residues. Deletions cut 6 bases from V and 4 bases from J, with 14 bases between. Germline lookup yields CDR1 KGHDR and CDR2 SFDVKD. Here the CDR3 reads CATSTAGRAYGYTF. The CDR3 DNA follows: TGTGCCACCAGTACCGCTGGACGGGCCTATGGCTACACCTTC.

At least ten counts were recorded for this clonotype. The chain is built from TRBV7-6 and TRBJ2-2; 9 bases line up with TRBD2. This CDR3 has 17 amino acids. Germline values: CDR1 SGHVS, CDR2 FNYEAQ. V lost 6 bases to trimming and J lost 5 bases; unmatched junction nucleotides: 13. CDR3 in amino acids: CASSQKVLAGNTGELFF. In nucleotides, the CDR3 is TGTGCCAGCAGTCAGAAAGTTCTAGCGGGAAATACCGGGGAGCTGTTTTTT.

The chain combines TRBV10-3 with TRBJ2-7; 9 bases line up with TRBD2. The trim removed 0 bases at V and 4 bases at J, leaving 1 base unmatched. The CDR3 covers 14 residues. The germline V gene has CDR1 ENHRY and CDR2 SYGVKD. CDR3 residues: CAISESSGRYEQYF. The DNA for the CDR3 is TGTGCCATCAGTGAGTCGAGCGGGAGGTACGAGCAGTACTTC.

This clonotype was recorded at least ten times. The chain links TRBV19 to TRBJ1-2; TRBD1 might be the D (5 bases). CDR1 LNHDA and CDR2 SQIVND come from the germline V gene (reference sequence). Trimming removed 9 bases at V and 8 bases at J, with 19 bases between. This CDR3 has 13 amino acids. Here the CDR3 reads CASASGGIGGYTF. CDR3 nucleotides: TGTGCCAGCGCCTCGGGGGGGATAGGAGGCTACACCTTC.

In its sample, this clonotype was seen a few times. The chain recombines TRBV10-3 with TRBJ1-1; 8 nucleotides align to TRBD1. This CDR3 spans 13 amino acids. In germline, CDR1 is ENHRY, CDR2 SYGVKD. Unmatched junction bases numbered 5, after V lost 10 bases and J lost 1 base. The CDR3 loop reads CATTGVENTEAFF. The CDR3, as DNA: TGTGCCACGACAGGGGTTGAGAACACTGAAGCTTTCTTT.

At least ten counts were recorded for this clonotype. V and J are TRBV20-1 and TRBJ2-7; 11 nucleotides align to TRBD1. The ends lost 6 bases at V and 3 bases at J; junction bases unmatched: 7. The CDR3 extends over 14 amino acids. Germline CDR1 and CDR2: DFQATT and SNEGSKA (reference sequence). Here the CDR3 DNA reads TGCAGTGCAGAACCCGGGACAGGGGGCTACGAGCAGTACTTC. Protein sequence: CSAEPGTGGYEQYF.

This clonotype was seen once. The V gene is TRBV6-4, the J gene TRBJ1-2; possibly TRBD1 for D (5 bases). This CDR3 contains 15 residues. The ends were cut back, 2 bases at V and 0 bases at J, with 10 bases in the middle. Germline CDR1 and CDR2: MRHNA and SNTAGT. In nucleotides, the CDR3 is TGTGCCAGCAGTGACCGGGACTTTCCTAACTATGGCTACACCTTC. Protein: CASSDRDFPNYGYTF.

This clonotype has ten or more counts. The gene calls are TRBV20-1 and TRBJ2-7; D could derive from TRBD1 or TRBD2 (5 bases each). Deletions cut 5 bases from V and 5 bases from J, with 19 bases between. Germline V CDR1 and CDR2: DFQATT, SNEGSKA (reference sequence). This CDR3 region has 14 residues. The CDR3 DNA reads TGCAGTGCTGACGGGGCAGGGATGGGGAACGAGCAGTACTTC. Translated, it gives CSADGAGMGNEQYF.

The sample holds many counts of this clonotype. V and J are TRBV20-1 and TRBJ2-2, with D possibly called TRBD1 or TRBD2 (5 bases each). The CDR3 has 16 amino acids. Trimming stripped 3 bases from V and 3 bases from J, with 17 bases between. The germline V gene has CDR1 DFQATT and CDR2 SNEGSKA (reference sequence). CDR3 in amino acids: CSASRIIQGHTGELFF. The CDR3 DNA sequence: TGCAGTGCTAGCCGGATTATCCAGGGACACACCGGGGAGCTGTTTTTT.

This clonotype was observed many times. The chain carries TRBV29-1 and TRBJ2-2, with D perhaps matching TRBD1 or TRBD2 (5 bases each). This CDR3 has 14 residues. CDR1 is SQVTM and CDR2 is ANQGSEA in the germline V gene. V lost 5 bases to trimming and J lost 2 bases, with 12 bases between them. The CDR3 nucleotides are TGCAGCGTTATTCGGGACGCAAACACCGGGGAGCTGTTTTTT. It translates to CSVIRDANTGELFF.

The J gene is TRBJ2-5, the V gene TRBV6-1; 10 positions match TRBD2. With V trimmed by 5 bases and J by 2 bases, 5 bases remained unmatched. Germline V CDR1 and CDR2: MNHNS, SASEGT. The CDR3 spans 15 residues. CDR3: CASSTGLATQETQYF. As DNA, the CDR3 is TGTGCCAGCAGTACGGGACTAGCGACGCAAGAGACCCAGTACTTC.

CDR3 in amino acids: CASSHDGYTDTQYF. The DNA of the CDR3 is TGTGCCAGCAGCCACGACGGATACACAGATACGCAGTATTTT. J is TRBJ2-3 and V is TRBV7-3; D call uncertain. The length of the CDR3 is 14 residues. Trimming left V 5 bases short and J 2 bases short, with 11 bases between. Germline loops: CDR1 SGHTA, CDR2 FQGTGA.

This clonotype was counted between two and nine times. V and J are TRBV6-1 and TRBJ1-2; the match to TRBD1 covers 7 bases. The germline CDR1 and CDR2 sequences are MNHNS and SASEGT. Unmatched junction bases numbered 9, after V lost 7 bases and J lost 4 bases. This CDR3 spans 14 amino acids. The CDR3, as DNA: TGTGCCAGCACCTGGACAGGCAAACGCTATGGCTACACCTTC. The encoded protein is CASTWTGKRYGYTF.

This chain uses TRBV28 with TRBJ1-2, with TRBD1 identical over 10 bases. The CDR3 has 17 amino acids. Germline V CDR1 and CDR2: MDHEN, SYDVKM. V lost 6 bases to trimming and J lost 4 bases; unmatched junction nucleotides: 14. The CDR3 DNA reads TGTGCCAGCAGAGTTCCGGGACAGGGGCCTTCTATCTATGGCTACACCTTC. It specifies CASRVPGQGPSIYGYTF.

The gene calls are TRBV30 and TRBJ1-1; possible D gene TRBD1, 6 bases. The CDR3 runs to 14 residues. V was shortened by 3 bases and J by 3 bases, with 14 bases between the two germline ends. From germline, CDR1 is GTSNPN and CDR2 SVGIG (reference sequence). The CDR3: CAWRTWTADTEAFF. Written as DNA, the CDR3 is TGTGCCTGGAGGACTTGGACAGCCGACACTGAAGCTTTCTTT.